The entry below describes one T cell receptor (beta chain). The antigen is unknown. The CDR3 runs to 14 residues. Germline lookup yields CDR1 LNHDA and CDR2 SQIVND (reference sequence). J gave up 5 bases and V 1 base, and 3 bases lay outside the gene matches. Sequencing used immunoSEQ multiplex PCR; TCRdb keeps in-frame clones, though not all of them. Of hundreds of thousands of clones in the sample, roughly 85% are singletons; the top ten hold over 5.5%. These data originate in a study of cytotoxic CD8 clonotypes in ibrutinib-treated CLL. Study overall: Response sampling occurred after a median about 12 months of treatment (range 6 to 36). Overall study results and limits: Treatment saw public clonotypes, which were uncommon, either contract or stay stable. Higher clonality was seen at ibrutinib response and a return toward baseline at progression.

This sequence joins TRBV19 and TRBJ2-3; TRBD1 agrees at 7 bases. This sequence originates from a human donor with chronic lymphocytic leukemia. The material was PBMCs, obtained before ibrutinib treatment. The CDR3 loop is CASSIGQGVDTQYF. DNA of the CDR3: TGTGCCAGTAGTATAGGGCAGGGGGTAGATACGCAGTATTTT.